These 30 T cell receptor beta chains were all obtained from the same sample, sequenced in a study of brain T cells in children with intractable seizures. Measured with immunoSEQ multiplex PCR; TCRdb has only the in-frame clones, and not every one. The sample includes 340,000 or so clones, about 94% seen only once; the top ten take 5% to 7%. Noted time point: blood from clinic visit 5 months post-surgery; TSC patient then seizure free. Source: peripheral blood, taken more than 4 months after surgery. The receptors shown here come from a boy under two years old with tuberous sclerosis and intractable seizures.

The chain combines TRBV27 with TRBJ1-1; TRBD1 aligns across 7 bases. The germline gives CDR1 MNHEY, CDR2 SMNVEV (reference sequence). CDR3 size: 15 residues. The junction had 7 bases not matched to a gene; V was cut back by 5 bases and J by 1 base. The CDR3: CASSPSNRGNTEAFF. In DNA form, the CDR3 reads TGTGCCAGCAGTCCGTCCAACAGGGGGAACACTGAAGCTTTCTTT.

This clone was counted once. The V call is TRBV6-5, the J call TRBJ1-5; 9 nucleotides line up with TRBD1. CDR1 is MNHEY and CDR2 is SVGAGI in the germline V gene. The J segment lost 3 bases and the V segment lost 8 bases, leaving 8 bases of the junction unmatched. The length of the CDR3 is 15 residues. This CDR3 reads CASHTGTGNNQPQHF. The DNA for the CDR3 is TGTGCCAGCCACACCGGGACAGGGAACAATCAGCCCCAGCATTTT.

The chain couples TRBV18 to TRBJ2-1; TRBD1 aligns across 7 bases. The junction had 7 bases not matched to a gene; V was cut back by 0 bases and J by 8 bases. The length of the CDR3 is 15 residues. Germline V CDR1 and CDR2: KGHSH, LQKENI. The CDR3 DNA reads TGTGCCAGCTCACCACCTACAGGGGCTGGCGATGAGCAGTTCTTC. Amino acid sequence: CASSPPTGAGDEQFF.

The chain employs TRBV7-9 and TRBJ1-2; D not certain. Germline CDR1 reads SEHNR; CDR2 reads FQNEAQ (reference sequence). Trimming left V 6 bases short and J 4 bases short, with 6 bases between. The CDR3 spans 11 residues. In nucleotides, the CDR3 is TGTGCCAGCAGTTTCCCCTATGGCTACACCTTC. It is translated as CASSFPYGYTF.

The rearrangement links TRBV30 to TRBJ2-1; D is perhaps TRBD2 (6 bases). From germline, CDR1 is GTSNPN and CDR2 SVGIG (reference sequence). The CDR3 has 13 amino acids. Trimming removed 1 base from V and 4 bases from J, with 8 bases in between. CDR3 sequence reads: CAWSGLAYNEQFF. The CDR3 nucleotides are TGTGCCTGGAGTGGCCTAGCGTACAATGAGCAGTTCTTC.

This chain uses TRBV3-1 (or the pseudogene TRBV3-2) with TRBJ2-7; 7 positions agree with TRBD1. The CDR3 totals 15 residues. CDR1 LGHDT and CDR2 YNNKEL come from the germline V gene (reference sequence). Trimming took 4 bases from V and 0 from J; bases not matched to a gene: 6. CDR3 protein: CASSRDSFFSYEQYF. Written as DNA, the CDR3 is TGTGCCAGCAGCCGGGACAGCTTCTTCTCCTACGAGCAGTACTTC.

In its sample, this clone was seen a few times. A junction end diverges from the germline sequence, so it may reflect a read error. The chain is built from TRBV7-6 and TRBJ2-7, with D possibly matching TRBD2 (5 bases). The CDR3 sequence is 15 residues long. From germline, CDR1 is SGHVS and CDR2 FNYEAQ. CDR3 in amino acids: CASSIAVGSSYEQYF. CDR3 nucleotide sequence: TGTGCCAGCAGCATAGCTGTGGGGAGCTCCTACGAGCAGTACTTC.

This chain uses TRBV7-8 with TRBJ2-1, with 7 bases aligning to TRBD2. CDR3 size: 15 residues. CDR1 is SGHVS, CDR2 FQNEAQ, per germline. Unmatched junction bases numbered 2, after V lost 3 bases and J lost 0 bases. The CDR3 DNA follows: TGTGCCAGCAGCTTCCGACTAGCCTCCTACAATGAGCAGTTCTTC. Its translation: CASSFRLASYNEQFF.

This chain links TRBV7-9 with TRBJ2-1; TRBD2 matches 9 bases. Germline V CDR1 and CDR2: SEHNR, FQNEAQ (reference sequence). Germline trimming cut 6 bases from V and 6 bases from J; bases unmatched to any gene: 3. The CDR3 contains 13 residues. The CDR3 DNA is TGTGCCAGCAGTAGCGGGGGCGGCAATGAGCAGTTCTTC. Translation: CASSSGGGNEQFF.

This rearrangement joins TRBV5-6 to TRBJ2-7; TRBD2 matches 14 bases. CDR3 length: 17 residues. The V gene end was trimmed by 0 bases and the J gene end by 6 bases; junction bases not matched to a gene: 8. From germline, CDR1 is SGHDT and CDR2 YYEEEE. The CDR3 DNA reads TGTGCCAGCAGCTTGGAACCGGGACTAGCGGGGGCTAGCGAGCAGTACTTC. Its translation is CASSLEPGLAGASEQYF.

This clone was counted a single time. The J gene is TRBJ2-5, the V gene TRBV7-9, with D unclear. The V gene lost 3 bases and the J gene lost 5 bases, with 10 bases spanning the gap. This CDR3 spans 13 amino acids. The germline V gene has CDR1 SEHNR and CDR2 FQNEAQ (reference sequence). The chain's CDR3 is CASSFLGRETQYF. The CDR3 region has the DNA TGTGCCAGCAGCTTTCTGGGTAGGGAGACCCAGTACTTC.

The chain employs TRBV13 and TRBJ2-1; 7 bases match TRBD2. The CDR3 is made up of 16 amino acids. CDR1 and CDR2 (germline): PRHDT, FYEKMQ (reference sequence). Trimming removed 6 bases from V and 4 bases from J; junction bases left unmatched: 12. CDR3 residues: CASRQYRLAVYNEQFF. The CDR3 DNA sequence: TGTGCCAGCAGACAATATAGGCTAGCGGTTTACAATGAGCAGTTCTTC.

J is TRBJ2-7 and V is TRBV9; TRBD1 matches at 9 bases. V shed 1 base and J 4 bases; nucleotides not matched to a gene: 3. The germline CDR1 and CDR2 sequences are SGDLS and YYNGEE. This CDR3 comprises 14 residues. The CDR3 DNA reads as TGTGCCAGCAGCGTAACGGGGACAGGGTACGAGCAGTACTTC. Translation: CASSVTGTGYEQYF.

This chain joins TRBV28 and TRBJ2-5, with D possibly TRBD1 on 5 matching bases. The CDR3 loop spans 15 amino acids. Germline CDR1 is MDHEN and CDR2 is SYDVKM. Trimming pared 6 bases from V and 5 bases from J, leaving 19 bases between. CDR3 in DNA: TGTGCCAGCAGCCTAATTGCAGGGATGTCGGAGACCCAGTACTTC. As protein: CASSLIAGMSETQYF.

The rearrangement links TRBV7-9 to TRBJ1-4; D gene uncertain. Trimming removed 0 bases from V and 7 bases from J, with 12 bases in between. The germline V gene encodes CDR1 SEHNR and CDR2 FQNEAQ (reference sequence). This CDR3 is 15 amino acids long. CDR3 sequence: CASSLAPGWGEKLFF. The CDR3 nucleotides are TGTGCCAGCAGCTTAGCGCCGGGATGGGGTGAAAAACTGTTTTTT.

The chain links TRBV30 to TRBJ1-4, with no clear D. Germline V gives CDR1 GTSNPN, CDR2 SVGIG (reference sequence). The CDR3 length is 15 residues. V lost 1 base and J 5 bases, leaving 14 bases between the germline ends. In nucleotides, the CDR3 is TGTGCCTGGAGTGAGGGAGACATAGGAAATGAAAAACTGTTTTTT. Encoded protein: CAWSEGDIGNEKLFF.

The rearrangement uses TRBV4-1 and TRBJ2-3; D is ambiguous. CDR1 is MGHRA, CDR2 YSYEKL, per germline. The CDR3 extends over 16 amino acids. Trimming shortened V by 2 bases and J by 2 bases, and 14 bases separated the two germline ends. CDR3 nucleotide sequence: TGCGCCAGCAGCCAAATCTACCCGTTCCCCACAGATACGCAGTATTTT. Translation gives CASSQIYPFPTDTQYF.

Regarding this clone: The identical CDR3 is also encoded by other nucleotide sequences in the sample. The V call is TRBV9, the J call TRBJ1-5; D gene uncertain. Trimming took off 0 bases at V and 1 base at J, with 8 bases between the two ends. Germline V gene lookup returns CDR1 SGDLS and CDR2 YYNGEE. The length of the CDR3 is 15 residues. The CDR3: CASSVGGLSNQPQHF. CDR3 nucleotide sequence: TGTGCCAGCAGCGTAGGCGGGCTCAGCAATCAGCCCCAGCATTTT.

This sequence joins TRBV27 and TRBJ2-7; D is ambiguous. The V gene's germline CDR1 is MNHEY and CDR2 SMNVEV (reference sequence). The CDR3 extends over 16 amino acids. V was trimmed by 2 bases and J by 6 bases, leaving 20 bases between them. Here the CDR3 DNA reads TGTGCCAGCAGTTTAATGTTTGGGCTGGTTAAGGGCGAGCAGTACTTC. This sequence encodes CASSLMFGLVKGEQYF.

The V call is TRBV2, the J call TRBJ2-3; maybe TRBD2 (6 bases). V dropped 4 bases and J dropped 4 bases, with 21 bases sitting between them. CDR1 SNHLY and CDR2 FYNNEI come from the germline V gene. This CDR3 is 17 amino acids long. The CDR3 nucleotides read TGTGCCAGCAGTGCCCCTCCCGGGAGTCGGGTGGCAGATACGCAGTATTTT. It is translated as CASSAPPGSRVADTQYF.

This CDR3 is CASSFTGGLEGYTF. The CDR3 region has the DNA TGTGCCAGCAGCTTCACGGGGGGGCTAGAAGGCTACACCTTC. The rearrangement links TRBV5-8 to TRBJ1-2, with D perhaps TRBD1 (6 bases). The CDR3 sequence is 14 residues long. The V gene lost 2 bases and the J gene lost 8 bases, with 16 bases spanning the gap. The V gene's germline CDR1 is SGHTS and CDR2 YDEGEE.

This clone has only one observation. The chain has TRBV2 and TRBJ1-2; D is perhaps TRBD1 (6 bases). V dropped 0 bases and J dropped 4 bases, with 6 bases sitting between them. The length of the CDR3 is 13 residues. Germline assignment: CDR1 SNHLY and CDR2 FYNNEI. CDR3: CASSEAGGYGYTF. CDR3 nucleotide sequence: TGTGCCAGCAGTGAAGCAGGGGGCTATGGCTACACCTTC.

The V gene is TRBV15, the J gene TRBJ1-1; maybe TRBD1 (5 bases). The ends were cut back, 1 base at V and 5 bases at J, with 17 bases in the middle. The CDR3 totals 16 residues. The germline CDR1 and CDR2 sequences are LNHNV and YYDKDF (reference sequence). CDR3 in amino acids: CATSRGQYVGSTEAFF. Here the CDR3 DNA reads TGTGCCACCAGCAGAGGACAGTACGTAGGGTCGACTGAAGCTTTCTTT. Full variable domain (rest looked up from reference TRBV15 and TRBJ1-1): DAMVIQNPRYQVTQFGKPVTLSCSQTLNHNVMYWYQQKSSQAPKLLFHYYDKDFNNEADTPDNFQSRRPNTSFCFLDIRSPGLGDTAMYLCATSRGQYVGSTEAFFGQGTRLTVV.

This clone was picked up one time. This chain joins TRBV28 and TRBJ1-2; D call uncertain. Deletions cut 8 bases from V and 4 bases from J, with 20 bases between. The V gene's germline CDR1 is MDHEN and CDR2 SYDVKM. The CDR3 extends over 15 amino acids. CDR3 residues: CASRLIEGKFYGYTF. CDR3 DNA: TGTGCCAGCCGTCTCATCGAAGGGAAATTCTATGGCTACACCTTC.

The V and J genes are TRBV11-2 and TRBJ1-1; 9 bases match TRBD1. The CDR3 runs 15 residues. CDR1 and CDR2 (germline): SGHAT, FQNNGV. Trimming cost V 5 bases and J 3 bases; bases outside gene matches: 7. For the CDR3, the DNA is TGTGCCAGCAGCCAAAACAGGGGGCAGGACACTGAAGCTTTCTTT. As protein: CASSQNRGQDTEAFF.

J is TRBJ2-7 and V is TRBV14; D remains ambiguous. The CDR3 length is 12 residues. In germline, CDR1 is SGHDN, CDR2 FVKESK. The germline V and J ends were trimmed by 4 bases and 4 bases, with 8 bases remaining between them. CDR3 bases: TGTGCCAGCAGCCGAGGCTGGTACGAGCAGTACTTC. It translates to CASSRGWYEQYF.

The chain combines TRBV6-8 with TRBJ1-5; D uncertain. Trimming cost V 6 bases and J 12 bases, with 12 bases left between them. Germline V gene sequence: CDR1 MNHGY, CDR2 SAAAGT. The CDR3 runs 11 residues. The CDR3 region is CASRSGRIQHF. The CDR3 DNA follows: TGTGCCAGCAGATCGGGCAGGATCCAGCATTTT.

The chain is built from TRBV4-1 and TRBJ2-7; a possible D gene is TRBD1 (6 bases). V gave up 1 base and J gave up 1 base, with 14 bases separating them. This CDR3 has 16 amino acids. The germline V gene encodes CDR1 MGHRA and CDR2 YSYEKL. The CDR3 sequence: CASSQGDRDMSYEQYF. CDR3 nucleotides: TGCGCCAGCAGCCAAGGTGACCGGGACATGTCCTACGAGCAGTACTTC.

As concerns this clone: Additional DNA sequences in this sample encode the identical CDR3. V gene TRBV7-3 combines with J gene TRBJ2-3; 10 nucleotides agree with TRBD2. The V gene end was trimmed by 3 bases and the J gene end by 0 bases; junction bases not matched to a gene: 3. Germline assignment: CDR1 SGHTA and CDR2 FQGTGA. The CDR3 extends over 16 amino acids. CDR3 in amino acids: CASSFLAGGSTDTQYF. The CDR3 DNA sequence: TGTGCCAGCAGCTTCTTAGCGGGGGGTAGCACAGATACGCAGTATTTT.

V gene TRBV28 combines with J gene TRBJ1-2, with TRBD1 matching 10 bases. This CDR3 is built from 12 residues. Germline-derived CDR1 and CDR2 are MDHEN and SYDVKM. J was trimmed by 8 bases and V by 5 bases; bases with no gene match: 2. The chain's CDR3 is CASSRGQGGYTF. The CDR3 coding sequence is TGTGCCAGCAGTCGGGGACAGGGGGGCTACACCTTC.